Sequencing of this TCR beta chain was carried out in a study of cytomegalovirus exposure and HLA in healthy donors. Whole-study context: In an early release, HLA-typed donors contributed roughly 85 million unique TCR sequences.

As for this clone: The antigen remains undetermined.

This CDR3 region has 16 residues. Per the germline V gene, CDR1 is MNHEY and CDR2 is SVGAGI. V lost 3 bases and J lost 4; bases outside the gene matches: 4. Overall study findings and caveats: Looking again later, the authors saw that most CMV-associated TCR beta chains seemed HLA-restricted.

While unrecorded immune exposures were likely, the donors were nominally healthy when sampled. This PCR relied on a set of 60 Vbeta primers and 13 Jbeta primers. Original processing notes: Counted up in a later analysis, unique TCR beta chains came to some 75 million, with around 12 million shared. Assay: immunoSEQ multiplex PCR; the TCRdb copy retains only in-frame clones and omits some. Clonal size and the V and J genes are those of that table, whereas D and trimming came from the DNA. The sample contains about 97,000 clones, roughly 70% of which appear only once. J is TRBJ2-3 and V is TRBV6-5; TRBD2 matches at 13 bases. Sequencing was performed on PBMCs. The source is a man aged 45 to 65 in good health and CMV-seronegative. CDR3 bases: TGTGCCAGCAGTTATTCACTAGCGGGAGGGTCAGATACGCAGTATTTT. Protein sequence: CASSYSLAGGSDTQYF.